This TCR beta chain was recorded in a study of blood T cell repertoires in COVID-19. Trimming took off 3 bases at V and 3 bases at J, with 13 bases between the two ends. The CDR3 is made up of 15 amino acids. The germline V gene has CDR1 SGHKS and CDR2 YYEKEE (reference sequence). The assay was immunoSEQ multiplex PCR, and TCRdb's table has in-frame clones only and misses some. The sample includes approximately 190,000 clones, roughly four fifths seen only once; the top ten take about 6%. The origin of this receptor is a woman aged 40 to 49 with acute or convalescent COVID-19. The genes are TRBV5-5 and TRBJ1-5, with a possible D match to TRBD1 (6 bases). Specimen: peripheral blood. The chain's CDR3 is CASSWGGRFNQPQHF. The CDR3 nucleotides read TGTGCCAGCAGCTGGGGGGGGCGGTTCAATCAGCCCCAGCATTTT.